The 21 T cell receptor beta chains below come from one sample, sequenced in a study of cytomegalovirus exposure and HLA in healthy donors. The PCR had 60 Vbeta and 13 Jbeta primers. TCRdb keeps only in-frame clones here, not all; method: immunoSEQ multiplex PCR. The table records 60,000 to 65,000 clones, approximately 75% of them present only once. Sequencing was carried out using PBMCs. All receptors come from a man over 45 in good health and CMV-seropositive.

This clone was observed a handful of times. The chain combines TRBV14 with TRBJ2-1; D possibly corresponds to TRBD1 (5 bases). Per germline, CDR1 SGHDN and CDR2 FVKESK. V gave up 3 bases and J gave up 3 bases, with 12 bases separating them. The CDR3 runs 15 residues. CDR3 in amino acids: CASSHQGEVYNEQFF. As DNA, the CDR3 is TGTGCCAGCAGCCACCAGGGTGAGGTCTACAATGAGCAGTTCTTC. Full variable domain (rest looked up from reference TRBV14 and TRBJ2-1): EAGVTQFPSHSVIEKGQTVTLRCDPISGHDNLYWYRRVMGKEIKFLLHFVKESKQDESGMPNNRFLAERTGGTYSTLKVQPAELEDSGVYFCASSHQGEVYNEQFFGPGTRLTVL.

In DNA, the CDR3 is TGTGCCAGCAGTGGTGAGGACAGGGGGGCCTACGAGCAGTACTTC. Translation gives CASSGEDRGAYEQYF. V and J are TRBV25-1 and TRBJ2-7; 10 nucleotides agree with TRBD1. V was clipped by 4 bases and J by 2 bases; unmatched bases: 5. The CDR3 runs to 15 residues. CDR1 is MGHDK and CDR2 is SYGVNS in the germline V gene.

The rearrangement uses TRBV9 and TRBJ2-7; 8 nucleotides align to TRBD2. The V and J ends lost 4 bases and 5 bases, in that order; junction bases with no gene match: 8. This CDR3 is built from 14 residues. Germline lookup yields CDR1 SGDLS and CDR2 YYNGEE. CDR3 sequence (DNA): TGTGCCAGCAGCTACGGGGGGGGCGTCGACGAGCAGTACTTC. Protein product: CASSYGGGVDEQYF.

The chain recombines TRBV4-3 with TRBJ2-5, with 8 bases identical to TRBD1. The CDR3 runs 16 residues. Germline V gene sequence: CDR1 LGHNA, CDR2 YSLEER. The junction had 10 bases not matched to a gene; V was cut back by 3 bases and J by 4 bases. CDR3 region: CASSHWTGRGAETQYF. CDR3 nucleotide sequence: TGCGCCAGCAGCCATTGGACAGGGCGGGGTGCAGAGACCCAGTACTTC.

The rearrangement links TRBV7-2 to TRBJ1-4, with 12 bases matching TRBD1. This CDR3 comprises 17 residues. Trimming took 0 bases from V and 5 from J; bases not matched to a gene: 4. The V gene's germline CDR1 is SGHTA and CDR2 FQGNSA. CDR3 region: CASSLAGQGARNEKLFF. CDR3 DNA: TGTGCCAGCAGCTTAGCGGGACAGGGGGCGCGAAATGAAAAACTGTTTTTT.

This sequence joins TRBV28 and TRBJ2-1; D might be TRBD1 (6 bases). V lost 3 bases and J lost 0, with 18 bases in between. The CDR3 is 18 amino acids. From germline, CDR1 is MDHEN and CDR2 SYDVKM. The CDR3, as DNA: TGTGCCAGCAGTTTCGAGACAGGTACCCTCAGCTCCTACAATGAGCAGTTCTTC. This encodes CASSFETGTLSSYNEQFF. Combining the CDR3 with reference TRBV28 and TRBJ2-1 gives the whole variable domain DVKVTQSSRYLVKRTGEKVFLECVQDMDHENMFWYRQDPGLGLRLIYFSYDVKMKEKGDIPEGYSVSREKKERFSLILESASTNQTSMYLCASSFETGTLSSYNEQFFGPGTRLTVL.

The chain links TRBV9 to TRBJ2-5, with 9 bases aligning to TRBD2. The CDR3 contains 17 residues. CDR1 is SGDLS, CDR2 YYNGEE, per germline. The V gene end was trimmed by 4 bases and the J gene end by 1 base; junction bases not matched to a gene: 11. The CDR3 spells CASSPFGGGGSQETQYF. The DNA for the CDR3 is TGTGCCAGCAGCCCTTTTGGCGGGGGGGGTTCCCAAGAGACCCAGTACTTC.

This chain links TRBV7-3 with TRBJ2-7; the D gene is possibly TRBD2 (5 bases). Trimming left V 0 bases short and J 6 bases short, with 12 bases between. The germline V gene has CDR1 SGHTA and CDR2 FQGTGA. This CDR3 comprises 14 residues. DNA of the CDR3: TGTGCCAGCAGCTTAACGGGAGCCACGTCCGAGCAGTACTTC. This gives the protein CASSLTGATSEQYF.

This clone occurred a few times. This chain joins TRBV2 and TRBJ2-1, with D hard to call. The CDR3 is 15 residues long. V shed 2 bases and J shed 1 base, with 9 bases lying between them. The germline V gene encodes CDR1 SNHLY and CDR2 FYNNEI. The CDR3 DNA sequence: TGTGCCAGCAGTGAATTGCCAGGTTCCTACAATGAGCAGTTCTTC. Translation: CASSELPGSYNEQFF.

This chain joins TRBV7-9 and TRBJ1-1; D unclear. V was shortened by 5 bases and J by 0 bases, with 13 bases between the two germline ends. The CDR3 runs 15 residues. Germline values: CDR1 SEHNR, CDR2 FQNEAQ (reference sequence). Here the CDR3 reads CASSPGEGLNTEAFF. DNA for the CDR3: TGTGCCAGCAGCCCAGGAGAGGGCTTGAACACTGAAGCTTTCTTT.

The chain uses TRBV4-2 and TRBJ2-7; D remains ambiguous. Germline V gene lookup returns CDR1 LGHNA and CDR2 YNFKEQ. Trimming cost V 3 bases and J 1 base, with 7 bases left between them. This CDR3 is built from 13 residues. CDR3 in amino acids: CASSHARSYEQYF. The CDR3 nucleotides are TGTGCCAGCAGCCACGCGAGGTCCTACGAGCAGTACTTC.

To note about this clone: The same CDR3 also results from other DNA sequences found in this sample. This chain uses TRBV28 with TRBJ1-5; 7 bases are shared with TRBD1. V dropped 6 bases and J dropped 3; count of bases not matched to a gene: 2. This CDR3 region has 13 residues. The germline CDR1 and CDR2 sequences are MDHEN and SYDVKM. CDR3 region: CASRDRDNQPQHF. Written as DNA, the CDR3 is TGTGCCAGCAGAGACAGGGACAATCAGCCCCAGCATTTT.

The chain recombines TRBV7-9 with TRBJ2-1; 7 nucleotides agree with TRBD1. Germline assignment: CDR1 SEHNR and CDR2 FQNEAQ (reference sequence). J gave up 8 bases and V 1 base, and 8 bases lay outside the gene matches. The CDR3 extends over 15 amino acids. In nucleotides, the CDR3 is TGTGCCAGCAGCTTAGGGGACAGAGACTTCGATGAGCAGTTCTTC. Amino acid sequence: CASSLGDRDFDEQFF.

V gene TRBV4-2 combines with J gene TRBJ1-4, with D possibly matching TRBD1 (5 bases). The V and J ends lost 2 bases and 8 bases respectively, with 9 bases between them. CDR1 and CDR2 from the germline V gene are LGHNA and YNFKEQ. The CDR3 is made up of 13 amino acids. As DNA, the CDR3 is TGTGCCAGCAGCCAACGAAAGGGGGAAAAACTGTTTTTT. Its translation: CASSQRKGEKLFF.

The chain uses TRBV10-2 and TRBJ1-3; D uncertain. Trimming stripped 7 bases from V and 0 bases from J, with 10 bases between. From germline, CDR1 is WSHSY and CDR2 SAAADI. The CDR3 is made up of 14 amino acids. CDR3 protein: CASTTGNSGNTIYF. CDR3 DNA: TGCGCCAGCACTACGGGAAACTCTGGAAACACCATATATTTT.

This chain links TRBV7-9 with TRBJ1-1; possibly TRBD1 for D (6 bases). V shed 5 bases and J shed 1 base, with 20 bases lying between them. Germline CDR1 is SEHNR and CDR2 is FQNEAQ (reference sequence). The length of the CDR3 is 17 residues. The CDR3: CASSRTTGLIRNTEAFF. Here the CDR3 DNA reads TGTGCCAGCAGCCGAACAACAGGGTTAATCCGGAACACTGAAGCTTTCTTT.

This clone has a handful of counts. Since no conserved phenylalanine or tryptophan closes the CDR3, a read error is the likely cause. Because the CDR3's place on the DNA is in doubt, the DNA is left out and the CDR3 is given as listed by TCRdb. This CDR3 reads CASSPEGNYGYTV. The gene calls are TRBV27 and TRBJ1-2. The germline CDR1 and CDR2 sequences are MNHEY and SMNVEV (reference sequence). Both ends counted, the CDR3 spans 13 residues.

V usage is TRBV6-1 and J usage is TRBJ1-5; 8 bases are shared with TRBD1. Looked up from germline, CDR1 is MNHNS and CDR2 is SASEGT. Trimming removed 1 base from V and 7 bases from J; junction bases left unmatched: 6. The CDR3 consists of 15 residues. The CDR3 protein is CASSEGRQGRQPQHF. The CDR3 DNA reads TGTGCCAGCAGTGAAGGCCGACAGGGGAGACAGCCCCAGCATTTT.

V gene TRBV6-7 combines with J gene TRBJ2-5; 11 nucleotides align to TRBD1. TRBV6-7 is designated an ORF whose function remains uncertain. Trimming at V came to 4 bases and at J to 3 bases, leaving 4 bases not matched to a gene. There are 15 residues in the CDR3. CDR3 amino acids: CASSFLGQGEETQYF. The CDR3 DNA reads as TGTGCCAGCAGTTTCCTGGGACAGGGGGAAGAGACCCAGTACTTC.

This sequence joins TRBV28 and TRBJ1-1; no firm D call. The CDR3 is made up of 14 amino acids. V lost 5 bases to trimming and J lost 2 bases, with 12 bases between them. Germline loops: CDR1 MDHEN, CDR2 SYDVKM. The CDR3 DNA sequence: TGTGCCAGCAGTCCAACTCCTAGTAACACTGAAGCTTTCTTT. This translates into CASSPTPSNTEAFF.

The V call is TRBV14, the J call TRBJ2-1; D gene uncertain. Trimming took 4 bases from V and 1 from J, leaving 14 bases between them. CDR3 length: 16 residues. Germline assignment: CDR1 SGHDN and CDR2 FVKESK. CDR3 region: CASSPVAGWSYNEQFF. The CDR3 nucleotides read TGTGCCAGCAGCCCTGTAGCCGGCTGGTCCTACAATGAGCAGTTCTTC.